This T cell receptor beta chain came from a study of patients and donors after allogeneic stem cell transplantation. In its sample, this clonotype was seen a few times. TCRdb redid the calling of the RT-PCR reads with MiXCR, one entry per CDR3 protein. There are 190,000 or so distinct CDR3 sequences in the sample; around two fifths occur only once, and 33% lies in the top ten. Looked up from germline, CDR1 is SGHRS and CDR2 is YFSETQ. V was cut by 3 bases and J by 4 bases, with 10 bases left in between. The CDR3 has 13 amino acids. The chain is built from TRBV5-1 and TRBJ1-2; D is perhaps TRBD1 (5 bases). The sequenced sample consisted of blood, either unsorted or a sorted T cell fraction (not recorded which). The TCR comes from a human donor who was either an allogeneic HSCT recipient or a stem cell or donor lymphocyte infusion donor (not recorded which). It is not recorded whose cells these are; they may come from a transplant donor. The CDR3 sequence is CASSSSDSYGYTF. CDR3 bases: TGCGCCAGCAGCTCGTCAGACAGCTATGGCTACACCTTC.